This TCR beta chain was recorded in a study of blood T cell repertoires in COVID-19. Study-level information: Spain, Italy and the United States supplied samples that represented acute and convalescent COVID-19. T cells, B-cell-depleted T cells, or PBMCs provided the cDNA or gDNA that served as material.

Original data processing: Researchers report that nucleated cell counts were estimated from reference gene primer amplification. The repertoire was sequenced with immunoSEQ multiplex PCR; TCRdb's copy has only in-frame clones and lacks some. Clone size and the V and J calls come from that table; the DNA yielded D and trimming. The data show a few hundred thousand clones, about nine tenths seen once. After removal of 4 bases from V and 8 bases from J, the junction contained 13 bases not matched to a gene. Germline V gene data show CDR1 as SNHLY and CDR2 as FYNNEI. This CDR3 contains 16 residues. This chain joins TRBV2 and TRBJ1-4, with TRBD1 matching 7 bases. This clonotype was sampled from a young man with active or convalescent COVID-19. Sequencing input: peripheral blood. This CDR3 reads CASSVRGQTPREKLFF. The CDR3 nucleotides are TGTGCCAGCAGTGTGCGGGGACAGACCCCCCGCGAAAAACTGTTTTTT. Combining the CDR3 with reference TRBV2 and TRBJ1-4 gives the whole variable domain EPEVTQTPSHQVTQMGQEVILRCVPISNHLYFYWYRQILGQKVEFLVSFYNNEISEKSEIFDDQFSVERPDGSNFTLKIRSTKLEDSAMYFCASSVRGQTPREKLFFGSGTQLSVL.